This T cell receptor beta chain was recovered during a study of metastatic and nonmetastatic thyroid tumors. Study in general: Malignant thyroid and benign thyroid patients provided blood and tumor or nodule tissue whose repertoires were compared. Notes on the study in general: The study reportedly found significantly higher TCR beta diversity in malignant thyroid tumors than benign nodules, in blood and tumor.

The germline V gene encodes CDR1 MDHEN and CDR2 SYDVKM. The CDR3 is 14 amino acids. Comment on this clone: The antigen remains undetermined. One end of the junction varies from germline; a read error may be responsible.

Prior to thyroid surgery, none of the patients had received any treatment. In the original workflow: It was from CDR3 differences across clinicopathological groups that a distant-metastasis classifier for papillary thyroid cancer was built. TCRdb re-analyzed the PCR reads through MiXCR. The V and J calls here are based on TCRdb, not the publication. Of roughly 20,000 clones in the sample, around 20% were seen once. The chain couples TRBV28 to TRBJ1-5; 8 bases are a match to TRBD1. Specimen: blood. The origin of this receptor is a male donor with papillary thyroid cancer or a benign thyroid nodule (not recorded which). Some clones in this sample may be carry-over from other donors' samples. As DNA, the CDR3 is TGTGCCAGCAGTTCGACAGGGGTGGATCAGCCCCATCATTTT. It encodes CASSSTGVDQPHHF.